This T cell receptor (beta chain) was documented in a study of blood T cell repertoires in COVID-19. Study in general: Researchers got acute and convalescent COVID-19 samples from the United States, Italy and Spain. T cells, B-cell-depleted T cells, or PBMCs provided the cDNA or gDNA that served as material.

In the original processing: Estimation of nucleated cell counts relied on the amplification of reference gene primers. TCRdb keeps only in-frame clones here, not all; method: immunoSEQ multiplex PCR. That table gives V, J and clone size, and the DNA gave D and trimming. The table records 100,000 to 150,000 clones, around nine tenths of them present only once. The sample comprised peripheral blood. The source of this sequence is a woman aged 80 or over with acute or convalescent COVID-19.

The CDR3 region has the DNA TGTGCCAGCAGCCCACGAGTAGGCGGGAGGGTCACAGATACGCAGTATTTT. Translating it yields CASSPRVGGRVTDTQYF. The gene calls are TRBV5-6 and TRBJ2-3; 9 nucleotides align to TRBD2. J gave up 2 bases and V 4 bases, and 11 bases lay outside the gene matches. The CDR3 consists of 17 residues. The germline V gene encodes CDR1 SGHDT and CDR2 YYEEEE.